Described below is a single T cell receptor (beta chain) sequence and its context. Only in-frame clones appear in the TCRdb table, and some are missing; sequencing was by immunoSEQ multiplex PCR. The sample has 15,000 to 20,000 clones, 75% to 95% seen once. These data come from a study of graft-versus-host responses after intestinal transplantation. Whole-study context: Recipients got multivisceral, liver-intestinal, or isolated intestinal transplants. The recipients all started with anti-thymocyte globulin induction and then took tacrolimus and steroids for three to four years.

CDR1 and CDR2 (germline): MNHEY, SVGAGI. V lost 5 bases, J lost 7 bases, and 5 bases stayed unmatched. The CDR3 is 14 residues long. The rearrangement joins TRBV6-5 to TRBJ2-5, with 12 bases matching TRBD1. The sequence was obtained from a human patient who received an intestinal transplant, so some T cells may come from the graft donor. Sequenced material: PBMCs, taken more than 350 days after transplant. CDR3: CASSVGTGGATQYF. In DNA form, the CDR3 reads TGTGCCAGCAGTGTGGGGACAGGGGGCGCGACCCAGTACTTC.